This T cell receptor (beta chain) was recorded in a study of blood T cells in healthy people across ages. General observations from the study: Naive T cell percentage and TCR beta diversity correlated strongly. Investigators treated diversity estimates from one million T cells as underestimates.

A second PCR of about 7 to 12 cycles used a sample-barcoded 5' primer and a J-beta primer mix. Each CDR3 protein gets one entry after TCRdb re-called the 5' RACE reads with MiXCR. The sample lists some 1.5 million distinct CDR3 sequences, roughly 27% occurring once. A note on this clonotype: The target antigen is unknown.

Each sample yielded at least 6 million isolated PBMCs. The TCR originated in a woman aged 30 to 39 in good health. Sequenced material: blood.

CDR3 in DNA: TGCAGCGTCACCCGGGACAGGGAGCAGAGTGAGCAGTTCTTC. It translates to CSVTRDREQSEQFF. The chain recombines TRBV29-1 with TRBJ2-1; TRBD1 matches 9 bases. Germline V CDR1 and CDR2: SQVTM, ANQGSEA. With 6 bases clipped from V and 9 bases from J, the junction kept 12 bases outside the gene matches. The length of the CDR3 is 14 residues.